These T cell receptor beta chains were read from a single sample in a study of vaccination and CD4 T cells after COVID-19. Antigens for these TCRs are unknown. TCRdb reprocessed the PCR reads via MiXCR and lists one record per CDR3 protein. The sample yields thousands of distinct CDR3 sequences, 15% to 20% seen once. Sequencing was done on a sample of CD4+ T cells from blood, cultured in vitro. The receptors derive from a human donor in good health. Both conserved end residues are part of each CDR3. Each record gives: J gene, D gene, clone size, V gene, CDR3 DNA, CDR3 protein. D genes are given only for firm matches. Clone sizes are given selectively: once, few, many, or a class where the clone is expanded.

TRBJ2-3 | TRBD2 | few | TRBV4-1 | TGCGCCAGCAGCCCCGGACCTTCTTTTAGCGGGAACACAGATACGCAGTATTTT | CASSPGPSFSGNTDTQYF
TRBJ1-1 | - | medium-sized | TRBV20-1 | TGCAGTGCTAGAGATAGGGCTCCCCTACATGGGAACACTGAAGCTTTCTTT | CSARDRAPLHGNTEAFF
TRBJ1-3 | - | - | TRBV6-5 | TGTGCCAGCAGTTACTCGATGGCTGGGACTCCCCCGAGCACCATATATTTT | CASSYSMAGTPPSTIYF
TRBJ2-3 | TRBD1 | medium-sized | TRBV7-3 | TGTGCCAGCAGCTCGACAGGGGCAGATACGCAGTATTTT | CASSSTGADTQYF
TRBJ2-3 | - | once | TRBV18 | TGTGCCAGCTCACCGACAGATACGCAGTATTTT | CASSPTDTQYF
TRBJ2-2 | - | - | TRBV19 | TGTGCCAGTAGAGTCACAGGGACCGGGGAGCTGTTTTTT | CASRVTGTGELFF
TRBJ1-5 | - | medium-sized | TRBV7-9 | TGTGCCAGCACCCCCCTCAATCAGCCCCAGCATTTT | CASTPLNQPQHF
TRBJ2-7 | - | - | TRBV18 | TGTGCCAGCTCACCGACACCTGACGAGCAGTACTTC | CASSPTPDEQYF
TRBJ2-3 | - | - | TRBV18 | TGTGCCAGCTCACCCGGACTAACCGGGGATACGCAGTATTTT | CASSPGLTGDTQYF
TRBJ1-2 | TRBD1 | few | TRBV18 | TGTGCCAGCTCACCATCGACAGGGCTTACAGCCTATGGCTACACCTTC | CASSPSTGLTAYGYTF
TRBJ2-3 | - | medium-sized | TRBV27 | TGTGCCAGCAGTTTACAGGCAGGGTACACAGATACGCAGTATTTT | CASSLQAGYTDTQYF
TRBJ2-3 | - | few | TRBV20-1 | TGCAGTGCTAGAGATCCGGGATCAAGCACAGATACGCAGTATTTT | CSARDPGSSTDTQYF
TRBJ1-1 | TRBD1 | - | TRBV2 | TGTGCCAGCAGTGTGGACAGGGCCAGAGGGAACACTGAAGCTTTCTTT | CASSVDRARGNTEAFF
TRBJ2-3 | - | few | TRBV6-2/TRBV6-3 | TGTGCCAGCAGTAAGAGGGCAGATACGCAGTATTTT | CASSKRADTQYF
TRBJ2-7 | TRBD1 | few | TRBV19 | TGTGCCAGTAGTACAGGGACAGGGGGCTCCTACGAGCAGTACTTC | CASSTGTGGSYEQYF
TRBJ2-1 | TRBD2 | - | TRBV5-1 | TGCGCCAGCAGCTTGGATACAGCGGGGGTAAGCTCCTACAATGAGCAGTTCTTC | CASSLDTAGVSSYNEQFF
TRBJ2-5 | TRBD2 | - | TRBV5-1 | TGCGCCAGCAGGTCACGCGGGACTAGCGGAAAAGAGACCCAGTACTTC | CASRSRGTSGKETQYF
TRBJ1-5 | TRBD1 | large | TRBV7-2 | TGTGCCAGCAGCTCTGACAGGGAACATCAGCCCCAGCATTTT | CASSSDREHQPQHF
TRBJ2-2 | - | medium-sized | TRBV11-1 | TGTGCCAGCAGCCCATGGGGACACACCGGGGAGCTGTTTTTT | CASSPWGHTGELFF
TRBJ2-2 | - | - | TRBV18 | TGTGCCAGCTCATCGACACCGCCCGGGGAGCTGTTTTTT | CASSSTPPGELFF
TRBJ2-5 | - | - | TRBV7-7 | TGTGCTAGCAGCTTAGCCCCCGGAGACTTTGGGGGGACCCAGTACTTC | CASSLAPGDFGGTQYF
TRBJ2-2 | - | few | TRBV10-3 | TGTGCCATCAGTGATCCCCGGGGACTGTCGGGCACCGGGGAGCTGTTTTTT | CAISDPRGLSGTGELFF
TRBJ2-1 | - | - | TRBV27 | TGTGCCAGCACCGACGTCGAAGCTAGCCACCAGTTCTTC | CASTDVEASHQFF
TRBJ1-5 | - | - | TRBV12-3/TRBV12-4 | TGTGCCAGCAGTCTGAGACAGCTTCAGCCCCAGCATTTT | CASSLRQLQPQHF
TRBJ1-4 | - | few | TRBV20-1 | TGCAGTGCTAGGTCAATAACGTGGGTGACTAATGAAAAACTGTTTTTT | CSARSITWVTNEKLFF
TRBJ2-5 | TRBD1 | - | TRBV29-1 | TGCAGCGTTCATGGTCGAGGGGGCGATGAAGAGACCCAGTACTTC | CSVHGRGGDEETQYF
TRBJ2-7 | TRBD2 | - | TRBV4-1 | TGCGCCAGCAGCCAACCTCGACTAGCGGGAGGGCAGGGCACCCGAGACGAGCAGTACTTC | CASSQPRLAGGQGTRDEQYF
TRBJ1-6 | - | medium-sized | TRBV6-1 | TGTGCCAGCAGTGACCTAAGGACAGCCTATAATTCACCCCTCCACTTT | CASSDLRTAYNSPLHF
TRBJ2-1 | - | - | TRBV5-1 | TGCGCCAGCAGCGCGGGGGCGGTCAATGAGCAGTTCTTC | CASSAGAVNEQFF
TRBJ1-5 | - | - | TRBV20-1 | TGCAGTGCTAGGGGTCGACAGAATCAGCCCCAGCATTTT | CSARGRQNQPQHF
TRBJ1-6 | - | medium-sized | TRBV27 | TGTGCCAGCAGTTATCTCCCAGGGAATTCACCCCTCCACTTT | CASSYLPGNSPLHF
TRBJ1-6 | TRBD1 | few | TRBV30 | TGTGCCTGTGATACCGGGACAGGGGGAAGTTCACCCCTCCACTTT | CACDTGTGGSSPLHF
TRBJ2-5 | - | few | TRBV27 | TGTGCCAGCAGTCCAAATAACCAAGAGACCCAGTACTTC | CASSPNNQETQYF
TRBJ2-7 | TRBD1 | few | TRBV6-1 | TGTGCCAGCAGCCCCCGGGACAGGGCAACCTACGAGCAGTACTTC | CASSPRDRATYEQYF
TRBJ2-2 | - | medium-sized | TRBV20-1 | TGCAGTGCTAGAGACACCGGGGAGCTGTTTTTT | CSARDTGELFF
TRBJ2-7 | - | - | TRBV1 | TGCACCAGCTGGGGGGACAATCCCTACGAGCAGTACTTC | CTSWGDNPYEQYF
TRBJ1-4 | - | few | TRBV7-9 | TGTGCCAGCAGCCAGGCGGTTGGGGGCCCCTCTAATGAAAAACTGTTTTTT | CASSQAVGGPSNEKLFF